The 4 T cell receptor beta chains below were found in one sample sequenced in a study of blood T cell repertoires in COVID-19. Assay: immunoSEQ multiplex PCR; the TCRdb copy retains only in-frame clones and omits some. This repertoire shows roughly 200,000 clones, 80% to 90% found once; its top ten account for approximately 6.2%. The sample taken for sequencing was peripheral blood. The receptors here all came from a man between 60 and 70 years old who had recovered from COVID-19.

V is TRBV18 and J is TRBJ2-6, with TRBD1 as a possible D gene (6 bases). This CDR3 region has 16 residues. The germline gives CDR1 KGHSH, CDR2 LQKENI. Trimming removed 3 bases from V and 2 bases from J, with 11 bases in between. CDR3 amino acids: CASSPSQGTGANVLTF. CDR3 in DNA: TGTGCCAGCTCACCGTCACAGGGAACTGGGGCCAACGTCCTGACTTTC.

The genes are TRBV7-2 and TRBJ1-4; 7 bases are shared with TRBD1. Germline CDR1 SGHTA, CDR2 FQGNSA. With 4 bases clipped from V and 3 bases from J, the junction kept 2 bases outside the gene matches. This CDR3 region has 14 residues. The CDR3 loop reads CASSWGQPNEKLFF. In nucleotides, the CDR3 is TGTGCCAGCAGCTGGGGACAGCCTAATGAAAAACTGTTTTTT.

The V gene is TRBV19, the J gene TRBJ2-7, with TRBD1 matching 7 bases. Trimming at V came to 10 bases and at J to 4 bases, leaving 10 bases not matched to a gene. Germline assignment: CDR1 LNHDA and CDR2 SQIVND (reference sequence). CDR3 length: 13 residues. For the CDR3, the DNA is TGTGCCACCGGGACAGACGCAACGTACGAGCAGTACTTC. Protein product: CATGTDATYEQYF.

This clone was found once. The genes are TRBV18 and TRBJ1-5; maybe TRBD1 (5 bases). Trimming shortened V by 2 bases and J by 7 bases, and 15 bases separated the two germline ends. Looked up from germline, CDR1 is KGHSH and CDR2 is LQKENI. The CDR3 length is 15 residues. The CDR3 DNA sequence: TGTGCCAGCTCACCAAACGCGGGGCTCAGCCAGCCCCAGCATTTT. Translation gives CASSPNAGLSQPQHF.